One sample yielded the 26 T cell receptor beta chains listed below, sequenced in a study of OX40 agonist ivuxolimab in advanced cancers. Generated by immunoSEQ multiplex PCR, the TCRdb table keeps only in-frame clones and is missing some. Seen here are around 6,000 clones, around 84% observed once, and the top ten hold 26%. The material sequenced was CD4+ or CD8+ T cells sorted from blood, taken in a trial of the OX40 agonist ivuxolimab. Receptors were obtained from an adult with an advanced solid tumor such as melanoma, head and neck, liver or kidney cancer.

This clone was seen once. The V call is TRBV7-8, the J call TRBJ2-1; D might be TRBD2 (6 bases). CDR3 length: 16 amino acids. Trimming removed 5 bases at V and 7 bases at J, with 21 bases between. Germline lookup yields CDR1 SGHVS and CDR2 FQNEAQ. The CDR3 reads CASSPNSGLWRNEQFF. The CDR3 DNA is TGTGCCAGCAGCCCAAACTCGGGACTTTGGAGGAATGAGCAGTTCTTC.

The rearrangement joins TRBV7-3 to TRBJ2-2; a possible D gene is TRBD1 (6 bases). The CDR3 sequence is 15 residues long. CDR1 SGHTA and CDR2 FQGTGA come from the germline V gene. V lost 4 bases to trimming and J lost 6 bases, with 15 bases between them. The CDR3 bases are TGTGCCAGCAGCTCTCAAGGGGGAAAGGCCGGGGAGCTGTTTTTT. This encodes CASSSQGGKAGELFF.

This sequence joins TRBV21-1 and TRBJ2-3; TRBD1 is taken as the D call from the table, unchecked against the DNA. TRBV21-1 is shown as a pseudogene. CDR3 length: 15 residues. The CDR3 DNA follows: TGTGCCAGCGTCGTTTCGACAGGGGTTCCAGATACGCAGTATTTT. Its translation is CASVVSTGVPDTQYF.

The rearrangement joins TRBV9 to TRBJ2-7; D is unclear. The V gene's germline CDR1 is SGDLS and CDR2 YYNGEE. The CDR3 runs 14 residues. V gave up 0 bases and J gave up 2 bases, with 9 bases separating them. CDR3 sequence (DNA): TGTGCCAGCAGCGTAGGACTTATGGCCTACGAGCAGTACTTC. It specifies CASSVGLMAYEQYF. Supplemented by reference TRBV9 and TRBJ2-7, the full variable domain reads DSGVTQTPKHLITATGQRVTLRCSPRSGDLSVYWYQQSLDQGLQFLIQYYNGEERAKGNILERFSAQQFPDLHSELNLSSLELGDSALYFCASSVGLMAYEQYFGPGTRLTVT.

The chain joins TRBV7-9 to TRBJ1-6, with a weak D call TRBD1 (6 bases). The CDR3 covers 14 residues. With 3 bases removed from V and 14 bases from J, the gap between germline ends came to 17 bases. The germline gives CDR1 SEHNR, CDR2 FQNEAQ (reference sequence). The CDR3 coding sequence is TGTGCCAGCAGCTTGCCACAGGGTATTGGGGCCCTCCACTTT. Residues: CASSLPQGIGALHF.

The chain links TRBV7-9 to TRBJ2-3, with D possibly being TRBD2 (6 bases). This CDR3 has 15 residues. V lost 3 bases, J lost 6 bases, and 16 bases lay in between. Germline V CDR1 and CDR2: SEHNR, FQNEAQ (reference sequence). CDR3 sequence (DNA): TGTGCCAGCAGCTTGCTGGCGGGGCAAACGGATACGCAGTATTTT. Residues: CASSLLAGQTDTQYF.

V usage is TRBV6-6 and J usage is TRBJ1-5; 9 bases align to TRBD1. V dropped 6 bases and J dropped 5; count of bases not matched to a gene: 11. The CDR3 consists of 16 residues. Germline lookup yields CDR1 MNHNY and CDR2 SVGAGI (reference sequence). CDR3 nucleotides: TGTGCCAGCAGAGTACCGGGACAGGGATCCCATCAGCCCCAGCATTTT. This sequence encodes CASRVPGQGSHQPQHF.

The DNA for the CDR3 is TGTGCCAGCAGCCCCCCGGGTAATGAAAAACTGTTTTTT. Its protein is CASSPPGNEKLFF. The chain couples TRBV7-9 to TRBJ1-4, with unresolved D. Germline V gene data show CDR1 as SEHNR and CDR2 as FQNEAQ (reference sequence). The V end was cut by 5 bases, the J end by 4 bases, with 8 bases between. This CDR3 region has 13 residues.

V is TRBV11-2 and J is TRBJ2-2; unclear D gene. Looked up from germline, CDR1 is SGHAT and CDR2 is FQNNGV. This CDR3 is built from 11 residues. The germline V and J ends were trimmed by 3 bases and 8 bases, with 4 bases remaining between them. The CDR3, as DNA: TGTGCCAGCAGCTTCGGGGGGGAGCTGTTTTTT. Its translation: CASSFGGELFF.

This sequence joins TRBV10-2 and TRBJ2-1; D ambiguous. V lost 6 bases and J 4 bases, leaving 4 bases between the germline ends. The CDR3 length is 11 residues. Per the germline V gene, CDR1 is WSHSY and CDR2 is SAAADI. CDR3: CASSVYNEQFF. The CDR3 DNA reads as TGCGCCAGCAGCGTATACAATGAGCAGTTCTTC.

The V and J genes are TRBV7-9 and TRBJ1-5; no clear D gene. The germline V gene has CDR1 SEHNR and CDR2 FQNEAQ (reference sequence). The CDR3 is 12 amino acids. V shed 2 bases and J shed 6 bases, with 5 bases lying between them. CDR3 residues: CASSLQSQPQHF. In nucleotides, the CDR3 is TGTGCCAGCAGCTTACAGAGTCAGCCCCAGCATTTT.

The genes are TRBV10-1 and TRBJ1-6; D is undetermined. Trimming shortened V by 4 bases and J by 7 bases, and 8 bases separated the two germline ends. The CDR3 consists of 13 residues. In germline, CDR1 is WNHNN, CDR2 SYGVQD (reference sequence). This CDR3 reads CASSARPNSPLHF. The CDR3 DNA reads TGCGCCAGCAGTGCCAGGCCAAATTCACCCCTCCACTTT.

The chain has TRBV5-6 and TRBJ2-4, with 8 bases aligning to TRBD1. With V trimmed by 0 bases and J by 8 bases, 4 bases remained unmatched. The CDR3 length is 14 residues. Germline V CDR1 and CDR2: SGHDT, YYEEEE. Here the CDR3 reads CASSLGTGFHIQYF. The CDR3 nucleotides are TGTGCCAGCAGCTTGGGGACAGGGTTTCACATTCAGTACTTC.

A remark on this clone: One end of the junction is discordant with germline, which a read error may explain. J is TRBJ2-7 and V is TRBV25-1; weak D call: TRBD1 (5 bases). CDR1 is MGHDK and CDR2 is SYGVNS in the germline V gene. The CDR3 runs 15 residues. As DNA, the CDR3 is TGTGCCAGCAGTGCAAACCAGGGCCGCTCCTACGGGCAGTACTTC. This gives the protein CASSANQGRSYGQYF.

This clone was counted a single time. This chain joins TRBV6-6 and TRBJ1-5; D possibly corresponds to TRBD1 (6 bases). This CDR3 has 14 residues. Trimming removed 6 bases at V and 3 bases at J, with 12 bases between. CDR1 is MNHNY, CDR2 SVGAGI, per germline (reference sequence). In DNA form, the CDR3 reads TGTGCCAGCAGCTCTCAGGGGTCCAATCAGCCCCAGCATTTT. The encoded protein is CASSSQGSNQPQHF.

This clone was detected only once. This chain joins TRBV9 and TRBJ1-2; D gene unclear. There are 14 residues in the CDR3. Trimming removed 4 bases from V and 0 bases from J, with 10 bases in between. The germline V gene has CDR1 SGDLS and CDR2 YYNGEE. The CDR3 DNA is TGTGCCAGCAGCCCCTCAAACTCTAACTATGGCTACACCTTC. Translated: CASSPSNSNYGYTF. Complete variable domain (other parts from reference TRBV9 and TRBJ1-2): DSGVTQTPKHLITATGQRVTLRCSPRSGDLSVYWYQQSLDQGLQFLIQYYNGEERAKGNILERFSAQQFPDLHSELNLSSLELGDSALYFCASSPSNSNYGYTFGSGTRLTVV.

This clone has only one observation. The gene calls are TRBV30 and TRBJ1-4; D not resolved. CDR1 and CDR2 (germline): GTSNPN, SVGIG (reference sequence). V dropped 3 bases and J dropped 2 bases, with 10 bases sitting between them. This CDR3 has 14 amino acids. The CDR3 here is CAWRNTPTNEKLFF. In nucleotides, the CDR3 is TGTGCCTGGAGGAACACGCCCACTAATGAAAAACTGTTTTTT.

This chain connects TRBV4-1 to TRBJ2-3; no reliable D call. CDR1 MGHRA and CDR2 YSYEKL come from the germline V gene. The CDR3 has 16 amino acids. The V end was cut by 0 bases, the J end by 2 bases, with 12 bases between. CDR3 DNA sequence: TGCGCCAGCAGCCAAGATGAAGGATTAAACACAGATACGCAGTATTTT. As protein: CASSQDEGLNTDTQYF.

V is TRBV13 and J is TRBJ2-5, with a tentative D call TRBD2 (5 bases). Trimming shortened V by 2 bases and J by 7 bases, and 14 bases separated the two germline ends. Germline lookup yields CDR1 PRHDT and CDR2 FYEKMQ (reference sequence). This CDR3 has 14 amino acids. The CDR3 DNA sequence: TGTGCCAGCAGCTTAAGAGCTAGCTCGGGGACCCAGTACTTC. Protein sequence: CASSLRASSGTQYF.

The rearrangement uses TRBV7-3 and TRBJ1-3; D might be TRBD1 (5 bases). Germline lookup yields CDR1 SGHTA and CDR2 FQGTGA. With 5 bases removed from V and 0 bases from J, the gap between germline ends came to 14 bases. The CDR3 sequence is 16 residues long. The CDR3 spells CASSTDDRNSGNTIYF. The CDR3, as DNA: TGTGCCAGCAGCACCGACGACAGAAACTCTGGAAACACCATATATTTT. Supplemented by reference TRBV7-3 and TRBJ1-3, the full variable domain reads GAGVSQTPSNKVTEKGKYVELRCDPISGHTALYWYRQSLGQGPEFLIYFQGTGAADDSGLPNDRFFAVRPEGSVSTLKIQRTERGDSAVYLCASSTDDRNSGNTIYFGEGSWLTVV.

V and J are TRBV5-6 and TRBJ2-1; 8 positions match TRBD2. Germline loops: CDR1 SGHDT, CDR2 YYEEEE. The CDR3 length is 17 residues. J gave up 3 bases and V 3 bases, and 11 bases lay outside the gene matches. Written as DNA, the CDR3 is TGTGCCAGCAGCTCGGGACTAGTTGAGAGACACTACAATGAGCAGTTCTTC. It encodes CASSSGLVERHYNEQFF. The entire variable domain, with the rest obtained from reference TRBV5-6 and TRBJ2-1, is as follows: DAGVTQSPTHLIKTRGQQVTLRCSPKSGHDTVSWYQQALGQGPQFIFQYYEEEERQRGNFPDRFSGHQFPNYSSELNVNALLLGDSALYLCASSSGLVERHYNEQFFGPGTRLTVL.

The rearrangement joins TRBV5-1 to TRBJ2-1; TRBD2 matches 12 bases. Looked up from germline, CDR1 is SGHRS and CDR2 is YFSETQ. Unmatched junction bases numbered 6, after V lost 7 bases and J lost 4 bases. The CDR3 length is 15 residues. The CDR3 bases are TGCGCCAGCCTAGCGGGAGGGCCTAGGTACAATGAGCAGTTCTTC. It encodes CASLAGGPRYNEQFF.

The V and J genes are TRBV6-5 and TRBJ2-5; TRBD2 aligns across 8 bases. In germline, CDR1 is MNHEY, CDR2 SVGAGI. V was pared by 5 bases and J by 5 bases, with 4 bases of the junction left unmatched. CDR3 length: 13 amino acids. CDR3 sequence (DNA): TGTGCCAGCAGTGGTAGCGGGACCGAGACCCAGTACTTC. It encodes CASSGSGTETQYF.

The V gene is TRBV30, the J gene TRBJ1-1; D unclear. V dropped 4 bases and J dropped 2 bases, with 5 bases sitting between them. The CDR3 spans 11 residues. Germline loops: CDR1 GTSNPN, CDR2 SVGIG (reference sequence). CDR3 bases: TGTGCCTGGATAGCAAACACTGAAGCTTTCTTT. Protein: CAWIANTEAFF.

This chain uses TRBV7-9 with TRBJ2-1; 11 bases are shared with TRBD2. The V gene's germline CDR1 is SEHNR and CDR2 FQNEAQ (reference sequence). V was clipped by 2 bases and J by 9 bases; unmatched bases: 6. This CDR3 is 15 amino acids long. The CDR3 region is CASSLLLAGEGEQFF. The CDR3 DNA is TGTGCCAGCAGCTTATTACTAGCGGGAGAGGGTGAGCAGTTCTTC.

This sequence joins TRBV2 and TRBJ2-2; maybe TRBD2 (6 bases). There are 12 residues in the CDR3. CDR1 and CDR2 (germline): SNHLY, FYNNEI. V gave up 8 bases and J gave up 7 bases, with 11 bases separating them. The CDR3 is CASHLGGGELFF. The DNA for the CDR3 is TGTGCCAGCCACCTCGGGGGCGGGGAGCTGTTTTTT.